A selection of T cell receptor beta chains follows, all from one sample in a study of radiation and T cells in renal cell carcinoma. Assay: immunoSEQ multiplex PCR; the TCRdb copy retains only in-frame clones and omits some. Of 100,000 to 150,000 clones detected, 88% appear once; the ten largest clones hold around 6%. The sequencing here drew on blood, taken from a patient whose treatment included radiotherapy and nephrectomy. All receptors derive from a woman in her 70s with renal cell carcinoma. Each CDR3 is given with its conserved first and last residue. D genes are given only for firm matches. Size is stated for part of the rows, as once, few or many counts, or as a class when the clone is expanded.

v_gene: TRBV9; j_gene: TRBJ1-4; len: 16; abundance: NA; d_gene: NA; CDR3nt: TGTGCCAGCAGCGTAGCTCCGGGGGGCGCAGGTGAAAAACTGTTTTTT; CDR3aa: CASSVAPGGAGEKLFF
v_gene: TRBV23-1; j_gene: TRBJ1-4; len: 11; abundance: NA; d_gene: NA; CDR3nt: TGCGCCAGCAGTCAGACCGAAAAACTGTTTTTT; CDR3aa: CASSQTEKLFF
v_gene: TRBV27; j_gene: TRBJ2-2; len: 14; abundance: NA; d_gene: TRBD2; CDR3nt: TGTGCCAGCAGTTTCCCCGGGGGGACCGGGGAGCTGTTTTTT; CDR3aa: CASSFPGGTGELFF
v_gene: TRBV19; j_gene: TRBJ1-3; len: 14; abundance: NA; d_gene: TRBD1; CDR3nt: TGTGCCAGTAGTCTCGACAGGGGACGAAACACCATATATTTT; CDR3aa: CASSLDRGRNTIYF
v_gene: TRBV10-2; j_gene: TRBJ2-6; len: 13; abundance: NA; d_gene: NA; CDR3nt: TGCGCCAGCAGGCCCACTGGGGCCAACGTCCTGACTTTC; CDR3aa: CASRPTGANVLTF
v_gene: TRBV19; j_gene: TRBJ1-6; len: 15; abundance: NA; d_gene: NA; CDR3nt: TGTGCCAGTAGTCTCATGAGCTCCTATAATTCACCCCTCCACTTT; CDR3aa: CASSLMSSYNSPLHF
v_gene: TRBV29-1; j_gene: TRBJ2-1; len: 13; abundance: NA; d_gene: TRBD1; CDR3nt: TGCAGCGTCCCGGGACAGGGGATGAATGAGCAGTTCTTC; CDR3aa: CSVPGQGMNEQFF
v_gene: TRBV5-6; j_gene: TRBJ1-2; len: 12; abundance: NA; d_gene: NA; CDR3nt: TGTGCCAGCAGCCCGCAGGGAGATGGCTACACCTTC; CDR3aa: CASSPQGDGYTF
v_gene: TRBV6-1; j_gene: TRBJ1-2; len: 16; abundance: NA; d_gene: TRBD1; CDR3nt: TGTGCCAGCAGTGAAGGGGACAGGGCCCCTTACTATGGCTACACCTTC; CDR3aa: CASSEGDRAPYYGYTF
v_gene: TRBV29-1; j_gene: TRBJ2-1; len: 13; abundance: NA; d_gene: NA; CDR3nt: TGCAGCGCCCGGGGCAGGGTAGGGAATGAGCAGTTCTTC; CDR3aa: CSARGRVGNEQFF
v_gene: TRBV19; j_gene: TRBJ1-6; len: 16; abundance: once; d_gene: NA; CDR3nt: TGTGCCAGTACCTCAGGGAGAAGCTCCTATAATTCACCCCTCCACTTT; CDR3aa: CASTSGRSSYNSPLHF
v_gene: TRBV2; j_gene: TRBJ1-2; len: 12; abundance: NA; d_gene: NA; CDR3nt: TGTGCCAGCAGTGCAGGGTACTATGGCTACACCTTC; CDR3aa: CASSAGYYGYTF
v_gene: TRBV5-1; j_gene: TRBJ1-4; len: 14; abundance: NA; d_gene: NA; CDR3nt: TGCGCCAGCAGCTTGGACGGGGTTAATGAAAAACTGTTTTTT; CDR3aa: CASSLDGVNEKLFF
v_gene: TRBV28; j_gene: TRBJ1-5; len: 12; abundance: once; d_gene: NA; CDR3nt: TGTGCCAGCCAGACAGCTTCATTATCCCAGCATTTT; CDR3aa: CASQTASLSQHF
v_gene: TRBV7-8; j_gene: TRBJ1-3; len: 15; abundance: NA; d_gene: TRBD1; CDR3nt: TGTGCCAGCAGCGATTACAGGGGGGCTGGAAACACCATATATTTT; CDR3aa: CASSDYRGAGNTIYF
v_gene: TRBV28; j_gene: TRBJ1-1; len: 15; abundance: few; d_gene: NA; CDR3nt: TGTGCCAGCAGTTTATGGCAGGGTAGTGGCACTGAAGCTTTCTTT; CDR3aa: CASSLWQGSGTEAFF
v_gene: TRBV4-1; j_gene: TRBJ2-3; len: 16; abundance: NA; d_gene: TRBD2; CDR3nt: TGCGCCAGCAGCCGAGCTAGCGGGGTACTGGGGGATACGCAGTATTTT; CDR3aa: CASSRASGVLGDTQYF
v_gene: TRBV5-4; j_gene: TRBJ2-1; len: 15; abundance: NA; d_gene: TRBD2; CDR3nt: TGTGCCAGCAGCCCCACTAGCGGGGGTTACAATGAGCAGTTCTTC; CDR3aa: CASSPTSGGYNEQFF
v_gene: TRBV27; j_gene: TRBJ2-1; len: 15; abundance: NA; d_gene: TRBD2; CDR3nt: TGTGCCAGCAGTATACTAGCGGGGGGGCCCGCTGAGCAGTTCTTC; CDR3aa: CASSILAGGPAEQFF
v_gene: TRBV6-5; j_gene: TRBJ1-5; len: 14; abundance: NA; d_gene: NA; CDR3nt: TGTGCCAGCAGTTATGGAGGTATTGGTCAGCCCCAGCATTTT; CDR3aa: CASSYGGIGQPQHF
v_gene: TRBV5-1; j_gene: TRBJ2-1; len: 15; abundance: NA; d_gene: TRBD2; CDR3nt: TGCGCCAGCAGCTTGGAGCTAGCGGGGGACAATGAGCAGTTCTTC; CDR3aa: CASSLELAGDNEQFF
v_gene: TRBV7-9; j_gene: TRBJ1-6; len: 15; abundance: NA; d_gene: TRBD1; CDR3nt: TGTGCCAGCAGCTTAGCAGGGACAGCTCTTCCACCCCTCCACTTT; CDR3aa: CASSLAGTALPPLHF
v_gene: TRBV9; j_gene: TRBJ1-4; len: 14; abundance: NA; d_gene: NA; CDR3nt: TGTGCCAGCAGCGCGGACAGAGCTAATGAAAAACTGTTTTTT; CDR3aa: CASSADRANEKLFF
v_gene: TRBV30; j_gene: TRBJ1-2; len: 12; abundance: NA; d_gene: NA; CDR3nt: TGTGCCCACCTCCCCTATGGAGGTGGCTACACCTTC; CDR3aa: CAHLPYGGGYTF
v_gene: TRBV28; j_gene: TRBJ1-1; len: 14; abundance: NA; d_gene: NA; CDR3nt: TGTGCCAGCAGTCCTATCCCACCCCGGTCTGAAGCTTTCTTT; CDR3aa: CASSPIPPRSEAFF
v_gene: TRBV6-1; j_gene: TRBJ2-3; len: 15; abundance: NA; d_gene: TRBD1; CDR3nt: TGTGCCAGCAGTGGGCGGACAGGGAAGGTAGATACGCAGTATTTT; CDR3aa: CASSGRTGKVDTQYF
v_gene: TRBV29-1; j_gene: TRBJ1-3; len: 12; abundance: NA; d_gene: NA; CDR3nt: TGCAGAAATAGGGTGTCGGGAAACACCATATATTTT; CDR3aa: CRNRVSGNTIYF
v_gene: TRBV2; j_gene: TRBJ1-5; len: 14; abundance: NA; d_gene: TRBD1; CDR3nt: TGTGCCAGCAGTGGCGGGACAGGGACTCAGCCCCAGCATTTT; CDR3aa: CASSGGTGTQPQHF
v_gene: TRBV7-2; j_gene: TRBJ1-1; len: 14; abundance: NA; d_gene: NA; CDR3nt: TGTGCCAGCAGCTCATCACAGCTGGGCACTGAAGCTTTCTTT; CDR3aa: CASSSSQLGTEAFF
v_gene: TRBV25-1; j_gene: TRBJ2-4; len: 15; abundance: NA; d_gene: TRBD2; CDR3nt: TGTGCCAGCAGTGAACGGGGGGGTGGAACAAACATTCAGTACTTC; CDR3aa: CASSERGGGTNIQYF
v_gene: TRBV7-3; j_gene: TRBJ2-3; len: 15; abundance: NA; d_gene: TRBD1; CDR3nt: TGTGCCAGCAGCTTGGGACAGGGATTGAAAGATACGCAGTATTTT; CDR3aa: CASSLGQGLKDTQYF
v_gene: TRBV20-1; j_gene: TRBJ2-7; len: 11; abundance: once; d_gene: NA; CDR3nt: TGCAGTGTAGCGGAGGCCTACGAGCAGTACTTC; CDR3aa: CSVAEAYEQYF
v_gene: TRBV2; j_gene: TRBJ1-4; len: 15; abundance: NA; d_gene: NA; CDR3nt: TGTGCCAGCAGGGAGACACCTCTCTCTAATGAAAAACTGTTTTTT; CDR3aa: CASRETPLSNEKLFF
v_gene: TRBV6-5; j_gene: TRBJ1-6; len: 13; abundance: few; d_gene: NA; CDR3nt: TGTGCCAGCAGTTACGGTTTCGGGTCACCCCTCCACTTT; CDR3aa: CASSYGFGSPLHF
v_gene: TRBV5-1; j_gene: TRBJ1-4; len: 15; abundance: NA; d_gene: TRBD1; CDR3nt: TGCGCCAGCAGCCCGACAGGGGCCCCTAATGAAAAACTGTTTTTT; CDR3aa: CASSPTGAPNEKLFF
v_gene: TRBV29-1; j_gene: TRBJ1-1; len: 10; abundance: NA; d_gene: NA; CDR3nt: TGCAGCGTTGTAGACACTGAAGCTTTCTTT; CDR3aa: CSVVDTEAFF
v_gene: TRBV21-1; j_gene: TRBJ2-2; len: 15; abundance: NA; d_gene: NA; CDR3nt: TGTGCCAGCACCCGGCGGGGGGCAGGCGCATGGGAGCTGTTTTTT; CDR3aa: CASTRRGAGAWELFF
v_gene: TRBV30; j_gene: TRBJ1-1; len: 11; abundance: few; d_gene: NA; CDR3nt: TGTGCCTGTCAAGTGGATCCTGAAGCTTTCTTT; CDR3aa: CACQVDPEAFF
v_gene: TRBV28; j_gene: TRBJ2-1; len: 11; abundance: NA; d_gene: NA; CDR3nt: TGTGCCAGCAGTTTAGACTATGAGCAGTTCTTC; CDR3aa: CASSLDYEQFF
v_gene: TRBV7-2; j_gene: TRBJ2-5; len: 13; abundance: NA; d_gene: TRBD1; CDR3nt: TGTGCCAGCAGCTCAGGACAGGGGGCGGCCCAGTACTTC; CDR3aa: CASSSGQGAAQYF
v_gene: TRBV4-3; j_gene: TRBJ2-7; len: 14; abundance: NA; d_gene: NA; CDR3nt: TGCGCCAGCAGCCAAGATTCTTTCGAGTACGAGCAGTACTTC; CDR3aa: CASSQDSFEYEQYF
v_gene: TRBV2; j_gene: TRBJ2-7; len: 12; abundance: NA; d_gene: NA; CDR3nt: TGTGCCAGCAGTGAAGCACCTGTCCAGCAGTACTTC; CDR3aa: CASSEAPVQQYF
v_gene: TRBV30; j_gene: TRBJ2-5; len: 14; abundance: NA; d_gene: NA; CDR3nt: TGTGCCTGGAATCCAGGGGTGGGCAAAAAGACCCAGTACTTC; CDR3aa: CAWNPGVGKKTQYF
v_gene: TRBV11-2; j_gene: TRBJ2-7; len: 12; abundance: NA; d_gene: NA; CDR3nt: TGTGCCAGCAGCTTTTCGGAGGGCGAGCAGTACTTC; CDR3aa: CASSFSEGEQYF